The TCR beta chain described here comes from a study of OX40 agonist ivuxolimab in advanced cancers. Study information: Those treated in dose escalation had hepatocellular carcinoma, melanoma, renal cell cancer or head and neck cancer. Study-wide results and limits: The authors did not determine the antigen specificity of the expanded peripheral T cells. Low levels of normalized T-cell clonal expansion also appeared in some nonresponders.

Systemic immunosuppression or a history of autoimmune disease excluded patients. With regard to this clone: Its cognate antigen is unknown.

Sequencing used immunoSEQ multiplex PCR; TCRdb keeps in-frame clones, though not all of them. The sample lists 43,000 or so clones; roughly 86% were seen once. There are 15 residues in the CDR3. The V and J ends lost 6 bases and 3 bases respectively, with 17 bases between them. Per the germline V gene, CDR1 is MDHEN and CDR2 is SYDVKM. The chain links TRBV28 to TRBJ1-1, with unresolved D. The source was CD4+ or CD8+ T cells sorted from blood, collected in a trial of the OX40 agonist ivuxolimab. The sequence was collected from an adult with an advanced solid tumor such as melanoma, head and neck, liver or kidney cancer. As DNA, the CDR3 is TGTGCCAGCAGCACCACAGAGAGGAGGGACACTGAAGCTTTCTTT. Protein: CASSTTERRDTEAFF.